There are many counts of the clone carrying this T cell receptor (beta chain). The germline gives CDR1 DFQATT, CDR2 SNEGSKA (reference sequence). The CDR3 extends over 12 amino acids. V was clipped by 5 bases and J by 1 base, with 8 bases between them. Amplification of TCR beta CDR3 regions was performed using RNA transcripts as template. The study used the HTBI primer set for a first-round RT-PCR of the TCR CDR3. TCRdb passed the multiplex PCR reads through MiXCR, listing each CDR3 protein once. The sample has about 300,000 distinct CDR3 sequences; approximately 18% are singletons. The data derive from a study of T cells in Graves' hyperthyroidism and ophthalmopathy. The study excluded patients with uncontrolled infection, other autoimmune disease, pregnancy or lactation.

The chain couples TRBV20-1 to TRBJ1-1, with no clear D. Sequencing used blood. The receptor's source is a man in his fifties or sixties with Graves' ophthalmopathy. The CDR3 DNA reads TGCAGTGCTCCGAATGAGAACACTGAAGCTTTCTTT. Translated: CSAPNENTEAFF.